The present T cell receptor beta chain was sequenced within a study of read filtering for tumor transcriptome and immune sequencing. For the study at large: R-ISS stage counts were under 10 for I, about 17 for II, 6 or 7 for III. Whole-transcriptome libraries were prepared after DNase treatment. General study results and limits: RNA-seq captured clonotypes less deeply and reliably than IR-seq.

From 350 to 500 ng of RNA, a library with molecular barcoded alpha/delta and beta/gamma adaptors was made. TCRdb itself ran the reads through MiXCR, one entry per CDR3 protein. The table records over 55,000 distinct CDR3 sequences, about 14% of them present only once. CDR1 and CDR2 (germline): SQVTM, ANQGSEA. CDR3 length equals 15 residues. Deletions cut 0 bases from V and 2 bases from J, with 14 bases between. Every patient had bone marrow sampled while the disease was active. This clonotype was recorded at least ten times. Its antigen is not identified. The source is a donor at least 40 years old with multiple myeloma. Specimen: a population of CD138-negative cells sorted from bone marrow. The gene calls are TRBV29-1 and TRBJ2-7; D might be TRBD1 (6 bases). The CDR3 nucleotides read TGCAGCGTTGAAGATCAGAAGGGGACACCCTACGAGCAGTACTTC. This gives the protein CSVEDQKGTPYEQYF.